This T cell receptor (beta chain) stems from a study of blood T cell repertoires in COVID-19. Across the whole study: The United States, Italy and Spain provided the acute and convalescent COVID-19 samples. T cells, B-cell-depleted T cells, or PBMCs provided the cDNA or gDNA that served as material.

Original data processing: Amplifying reference gene primers gave estimates of nucleated cell counts. The method was immunoSEQ multiplex PCR; TCRdb's version includes in-frame clones alone and lacks a portion of them. V, J and clone size are those of that table, while D and trimming were read from the DNA. The sample gives roughly 260,000 clones, 87% of which show up once; 2.2% is in the top ten. Only a few counts were recorded for this clone. This CDR3 is 13 amino acids long. Between the trimmed V and J ends, which lost 3 bases and 1 base, there was a span of 6 bases. CDR1 SNHLY and CDR2 FYNNEI come from the germline V gene.

Sequencing input: peripheral blood. This chain joins TRBV2 and TRBJ1-1; D remains ambiguous. The clonotype comes from a woman in her 50s who had recovered from COVID-19. The CDR3 bases are TGTGCCAGCAGTGATGGAGGGAACACTGAAGCTTTCTTT. It specifies CASSDGGNTEAFF.